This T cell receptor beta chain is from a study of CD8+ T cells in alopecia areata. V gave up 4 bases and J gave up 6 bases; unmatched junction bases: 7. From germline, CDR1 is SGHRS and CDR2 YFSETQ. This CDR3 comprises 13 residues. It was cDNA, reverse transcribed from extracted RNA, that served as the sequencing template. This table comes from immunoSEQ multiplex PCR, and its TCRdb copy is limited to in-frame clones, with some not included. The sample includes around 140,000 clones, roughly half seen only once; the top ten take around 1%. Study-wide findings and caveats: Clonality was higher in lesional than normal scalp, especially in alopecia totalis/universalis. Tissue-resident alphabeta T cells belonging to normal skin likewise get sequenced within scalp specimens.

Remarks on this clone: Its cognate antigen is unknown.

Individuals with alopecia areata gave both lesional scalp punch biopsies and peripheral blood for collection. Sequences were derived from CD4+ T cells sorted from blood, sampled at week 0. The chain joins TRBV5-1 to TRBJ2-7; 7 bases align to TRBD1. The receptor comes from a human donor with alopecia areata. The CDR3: CASSPTGFGEQYF. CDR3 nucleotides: TGCGCCAGCAGCCCGACAGGGTTCGGCGAGCAGTACTTC.